One and the same sample provided the 14 T cell receptor beta chains below, sequenced in a study of blood T cells in healthy people across ages. A second roughly 6 to 12 cycle PCR used barcoded and J-beta primers. Each CDR3 protein is one row after TCRdb ran MiXCR on the 5' RACE reads. Found here are approximately 900,000 distinct CDR3 sequences, roughly 29% of them singletons; the top ten hold 10%. This same sample was also part of a study on T cells of mothers and their children.

Sequencing was done on a sample of blood. These receptors all come from a woman aged 40 to 55 in good health.

This clonotype has more than one count but fewer than ten. The chain employs TRBV25-1 and TRBJ2-7; D gene unclear. There are 14 residues in the CDR3. Deletions cut 2 bases from V and 0 bases from J, with 8 bases between. CDR1 and CDR2 (germline): MGHDK, SYGVNS. The chain's CDR3 is CASSEKVSSYEQYF. CDR3 DNA: TGTGCCAGCAGTGAAAAGGTCAGCTCCTACGAGCAGTACTTC.

About this clonotype itself: One end of the junction fails to match germline, which may point to a read error. The rearrangement joins TRBV7-9 to TRBJ2-3, with 12 positions matching TRBD2. Germline CDR1 is SEHNR and CDR2 is FQNEAQ (reference sequence). This CDR3 comprises 15 residues. The chain's CDR3 is CASSLAGGPSDTQYF. CDR3 DNA: TGTGCCAGCAGCCTAGCGGGGGGGCCATCAGATACGCAGTATTTT.

This clonotype was seen repeatedly, ten times or more. At one end the junction does not follow the germline gene, possibly because of a read error. The chain couples TRBV27 to TRBJ2-7; D is possibly TRBD2 (6 bases). Germline values: CDR1 MNHEY, CDR2 SMNVEV (reference sequence). There are 14 residues in the CDR3. The chain's CDR3 is CASSLLGGAYEQYF. In DNA form, the CDR3 reads TGCGCCAGCAGCTTGTTGGGGGGAGCCTACGAGCAGTACTTC.

This clonotype was seen a few times. This CDR3 reads CASSFAPLGQSNTGELFF. The CDR3 DNA reads as TGCGCCAGCAGCTTCGCCCCCTTGGGACAATCGAACACCGGGGAGCTGTTTTTT. The chain combines TRBV5-1 with TRBJ2-2, with D perhaps matching TRBD1 (6 bases). V was clipped by 2 bases and J by 0 bases, with 17 bases between them. The V gene's germline CDR1 is SGHRS and CDR2 YFSETQ. This CDR3 contains 18 residues.

This clonotype occurred many times. The chain recombines TRBV20-1 with TRBJ2-7; 9 bases line up with TRBD2. V trimming: 0 bases; J trimming: 3 bases; junction bases outside the gene matches: 6. The CDR3 totals 15 residues. CDR1 and CDR2 from the germline V gene are DFQATT and SNEGSKA (reference sequence). CDR3 protein: CSARDGGTSNYEQYF. CDR3 nucleotide sequence: TGCAGTGCTAGAGATGGTGGGACTAGCAACTACGAGCAGTACTTC.

The genes are TRBV4-1 and TRBJ1-5; 8 nucleotides align to TRBD1. The germline V gene has CDR1 MGHRA and CDR2 YSYEKL. The CDR3 consists of 18 residues. V lost 0 bases and J lost 7; bases outside the gene matches: 14. The CDR3 here is CASSQDDLARGPRQPQHF. For the CDR3, the DNA is TGCGCCAGCAGCCAAGATGATCTTGCCAGGGGGCCCAGGCAGCCCCAGCATTTT.

The chain recombines TRBV7-2 with TRBJ1-2; 7 positions agree with TRBD1. Germline V gene data show CDR1 as SGHTA and CDR2 as FQGNSA. This CDR3 is 14 amino acids long. The V segment lost 4 bases and the J segment 7 bases; nucleotides outside the gene matches: 9. CDR3 DNA sequence: TGTGCCAGCAGCTACACAGGGGCGGCGGCTGGCTACACCTTC. This codes for CASSYTGAAAGYTF. The entire variable domain, with the rest obtained from reference TRBV7-2 and TRBJ1-2, is as follows: GAGVSQSPSNKVTEKGKDVELRCDPISGHTALYWYRQSLGQGLEFLIYFQGNSAPDKSGLPSDRFSAERTGGSVSTLTIQRTQQEDSAVYLCASSYTGAAAGYTFGSGTRLTVV.

To note about this clonotype: A much larger clone differs from this one at a single base, so this may be a read error. This chain joins TRBV30 and TRBJ2-7; 11 bases fit TRBD1. The CDR3 extends over 15 amino acids. Germline V lookup: CDR1 GTSNPN, CDR2 SVGIG (reference sequence). The V and J ends lost 2 bases and 7 bases, in that order; junction bases with no gene match: 10. CDR3 DNA: TGTGCCTGGAGTCCGGGACAGGGGGATTACAATGAGCAGTACTTC. Amino acid sequence: CAWSPGQGDYNEQYF.

This chain joins TRBV6-6 and TRBJ1-2; D not certain. CDR3 length: 14 amino acids. CDR1 and CDR2 (germline): MNHNY, SVGAGI (reference sequence). V gave up 5 bases and J gave up 8 bases, with 18 bases separating them. CDR3 sequence (DNA): TGTGCCAGCAGTCCCCTTGCGGGGATGGGGGGCTACACCTTC. It encodes CASSPLAGMGGYTF.

The sample holds many counts of this clonotype. This chain connects TRBV12-3 or TRBV12-4 to TRBJ2-7; unclear D gene. Trimming left V 3 bases short and J 6 bases short, with 15 bases between. This CDR3 is built from 14 residues. The CDR3 DNA reads TGTGCCAGCAGTTTGGGGTCCCCGGTGGTCGAGCAGTACTTC. This codes for CASSLGSPVVEQYF.

J is TRBJ1-5 and V is TRBV6-2 or TRBV6-3; no clear D. CDR1 and CDR2 from the germline V gene are MNHEY and SVGEGT. V lost 0 bases to trimming and J lost 0 bases, with 3 bases between them. CDR3 length: 14 residues. CDR3 amino acids: CASSYSYSNQPQHF. The DNA for the CDR3 is TGTGCCAGCAGTTACTCTTATAGCAATCAGCCCCAGCATTTT.

The genes are TRBV11-2 and TRBJ2-7; D may be TRBD2 (7 bases). Between the trimmed V and J ends, which lost 0 bases and 1 base, there was a span of 13 bases. CDR1 and CDR2 (germline): SGHAT, FQNNGV. This CDR3 has 16 amino acids. The CDR3 loop reads CASSLDRAGASYEQYF. The DNA for the CDR3 is TGTGCCAGCAGCTTAGATCGGGCGGGGGCTTCCTACGAGCAGTACTTC.

In its sample, this clonotype was seen many times. This sequence joins TRBV12-3 or TRBV12-4 and TRBJ1-2; possibly TRBD1 for D (5 bases). This CDR3 has 12 amino acids. V shed 3 bases and J shed 4 bases, with 6 bases lying between them. CDR3 sequence: CASSLGLYGYTF. DNA of the CDR3: TGTGCCAGCAGTTTGGGGCTCTATGGCTACACCTTC.

The rearrangement links TRBV10-3 to TRBJ2-5; 8 bases match TRBD1. From germline, CDR1 is ENHRY and CDR2 SYGVKD. The CDR3 contains 14 residues. Trimming took 4 bases from V and 3 from J; bases not matched to a gene: 4. The CDR3 protein is CAISGQGAEETQYF. As DNA, the CDR3 is TGTGCCATCAGTGGCCAGGGGGCGGAAGAGACCCAGTACTTC.